Listed here is a single TCR beta chain. The record originates from a study of blood T cell repertoires in COVID-19. Looking at the study overall: COVID-19 samples collected from the United States, Italy and Spain covered acute and convalescent phases. PBMCs, B-cell-depleted T cells, or T cells were the source of the cDNA or gDNA that made up the material.

Authors' analysis steps: Counts of nucleated cells, estimated from reference gene primer amplification, were obtained. Sequenced by immunoSEQ multiplex PCR; TCRdb stores in-frame clones only, minus some. V and J calls and clone size are those listed in that table; D and trimming were worked out from the DNA. The sample carries a few hundred thousand clones, roughly 80% recorded once. Trimming pared 4 bases from V and 4 bases from J, leaving 13 bases between. Germline V gene lookup returns CDR1 SGHTA and CDR2 FQGTGA. This CDR3 spans 14 amino acids. This chain uses TRBV7-3 with TRBJ1-2; possibly TRBD1 for D (5 bases). Sequences were obtained from peripheral blood. The origin of this receptor is a woman aged 50 to 60 with active or convalescent COVID-19. CDR3 amino acids: CASSSGQGGYGYTF. Written as DNA, the CDR3 is TGTGCCAGCAGCTCGGGCCAGGGAGGCTATGGCTACACCTTC.